The present TCR beta chain was sequenced within a study of Ad26.COV2.S vaccination and SARS-CoV-2 variants listed by TCRdb under 2021. Concerning the study at large: Vaccine-arm donors came from COV1001, a multicentre, randomized, double-blind, placebo-controlled phase I-IIa trial of Ad26.COV2.S in healthy adults. Trial participants were randomized into five groups of five: low-dose or high-dose Ad26.COV2.S given once or twice, or placebo on both occasions. The TCR-sequenced set comprised around 30 samples: some 19 Ad26.COV2.S vaccine recipients, 5 placebo recipients and 8 SARS-CoV-2 convalescent individuals. Dosing of Ad26.COV2.S was intramuscular, at either 5x10^10 or 1x10^11 viral particles, delivered as one shot or as two shots spaced 56 days apart. Blinding of investigators to trial group allocation was maintained during experiments and outcome assessment. TCRbeta repertoire sequencing served as the tool for gauging how specific and how broad the SARS-CoV-2-reactive T cell receptors were following Ad26.COV2.S vaccination.

The trim is 4 bases for V and 0 bases for J, with a gap of 8 bases between the germline ends. The CDR3 measures 14 amino acids from cysteine to phenylalanine. Just CDR3 DNA is preserved here, 42 bases in frame from base 1. In the germline V gene, CDR1 corresponds to SGHRS and CDR2 to YFSETQ. Concerning this clone itself: Its antigen remains undetermined. No much larger clone exists at a distance of one base, and base qualities are not known.

Overall results and qualifications from the work: Higher spike-specific TCR breadth was observed in Ad26.COV2.S recipients than in placebo recipients (P = 0.0014). Non-spike TCR breadth was comparable between vaccine and placebo recipients, consistent with the vaccine containing only spike. Substantial breadth of spike-specific CD8+ and CD4+ T cell responses was reported after vaccination. The study was not powered to compare responses between vaccine doses or regimens. According to the authors, total T cell responses may have been underestimated by the TCR breadth and depth analyses.

The immunoSEQ Assay was used to sequence TCRbeta CDR3 regions. After extraction, genomic DNA underwent amplification by bias-controlled multiplex PCR, followed by high-throughput sequencing. As for how the authors treated the data: To quantify the absolute abundance of every unique TCRbeta CDR3 region, sequences were collapsed and filtered. T cell fraction was estimated by normalization of TCRbeta template counts to usable DNA, with usable DNA being measured through amplification of reference genes present in all nucleated cells. Repertoire TCRs were annotated as SARS-CoV-2-specific when V gene, CDR3 amino acid sequence and J gene were exactly matched to a known reactive TCR set. The reference SARS-CoV-2 TCR set was derived from MIRA and filtered for enrichment in COVID-19-positive ImmuneCODE repertoires, a step that removed public or cross-reactive TCRs. Using the MIRA antigens, annotated TCRs were further analysed by specific ORF or by position within an ORF. Depth was the summed frequency of annotated unique rearrangements, while breadth was defined as annotated unique rearrangements over total unique productive rearrangements. Group comparisons of TCR breadth used two-sided Wilcoxon rank-sum tests. Drawn from immuneACCESS, this table holds only the in-frame rearrangements with V and J called that TCRdb kept. Clones are partly lost; checked studies trace under half to an unresolved V gene and leave the rest unexplained. Clonal size and the V and J genes are those of that table, whereas D and trimming came from the DNA. This sample holds fewer than 800,000 clones; more than 80% were observed only once. About 1.5% of the sample comes from the top ten.

The treatment or condition tag for this specimen amounts to: some 20 received Ad26.COV2.S at low or high dose, single or two shots; about 5 received placebo; per-sample allocation not given. For vaccine and placebo recipients, repertoires were sequenced using samples collected on day 63 after the first injection. Between 29 July and 7 August 2020, Cohort 1b enrolled around 24 adults aged 18-55 years at one site in Boston, USA. Ad26.COV2.S consisted of a replication-incompetent adenovirus type 26 vector by which a prefusion-stabilized SARS-CoV-2 spike protein from the original Wuhan strain was expressed.

The source of this sequence is a person between 18 and 60 years old who received the Ad26.COV2.S COVID-19 vaccine or a placebo. The source material was peripheral blood, sampled in a trial of Ad26.COV2.S vaccine versus placebo. In this chain, TRBV5-1 is recombined with TRBJ2-1, with no confident D gene call. The CDR3: CASSPQSSYNEQFF. The DNA sequence reads TGCGCCAGCAGCCCCCAGAGCTCCTACAATGAGCAGTTCTTC. The entire variable domain, with the stretches around the CDR3 drawn from the reference TRBV5-1 and TRBJ2-1 proteins, is KAGVTQTPRYLIKTRGQQVTLSCSPISGHRSVSWYQQTPGQGLQFLFEYFSETQRNKGNFPGRFSGRQFSNSRSEMNVSTLELGDSALYLCASSPQSSYNEQFFGPGTRLTVL.